Each of the 15 T cell receptor beta chains below was sequenced from the same sample in a study of T cells in Graves' hyperthyroidism and ophthalmopathy. The source material, RNA transcripts, was used to amplify TCR beta CDR3 regions. The HTBI set primed first-round TCR CDR3 RT-PCR. Via MiXCR, TCRdb re-called the multiplex PCR reads, giving one row per CDR3 protein. The data hold hundreds of thousands of distinct CDR3 sequences, with 14% observed a single time. The specimen was blood. Every receptor here comes from a woman aged 18-29 years with Graves' hyperthyroidism.

This clonotype was detected many times. The rearrangement uses TRBV11-2 and TRBJ1-2, with D uncertain. CDR1 SGHAT and CDR2 FQNNGV come from the germline V gene. The CDR3 totals 15 residues. V lost 5 bases and J lost 5, with 18 bases in between. CDR3 nucleotides: TGTGCCAGCAGCCCTGGTCGGGCATTTTGGTATGGCTACACCTTC. This encodes CASSPGRAFWYGYTF.

V is TRBV11-1 and J is TRBJ1-4; tentatively, D is TRBD1 (5 bases). The CDR3 spans 16 residues. Germline assignment: CDR1 SGHAT and CDR2 FQDESV (reference sequence). Trimming stripped 5 bases from V and 6 bases from J, with 19 bases between. The CDR3 sequence is CASSPGRGVLDEKLFF. DNA for the CDR3: TGTGCCAGCAGCCCGGGCCGAGGGGTCCTTGATGAAAAACTGTTTTTT.

This clonotype was picked up a small number of times. This chain uses TRBV5-6 with TRBJ2-7, with a weak D call TRBD1 (8 bases). Germline V gene data show CDR1 as SGHDT and CDR2 as YYEEEE. V shed 1 base and J shed 5 bases, with 19 bases lying between them. The length of the CDR3 is 16 residues. The CDR3 reads CASSLHTGGEGDEQYF. The CDR3 DNA sequence: TGTGCCAGCAGCTTGCACACAGGGGGGGAAGGCGACGAGCAGTACTTC.

The chain employs TRBV5-6 and TRBJ1-2; 8 nucleotides match TRBD1. This CDR3 spans 14 amino acids. With V trimmed by 5 bases and J by 2 bases, 5 bases remained unmatched. Germline-derived CDR1 and CDR2 are SGHDT and YYEEEE. CDR3: CASSRTGRNYGYTF. As DNA, the CDR3 is TGTGCCAGCAGTCGGACAGGGAGGAACTATGGCTACACCTTC. The whole variable domain, remainder taken from reference TRBV5-6 and TRBJ1-2, is DAGVTQSPTHLIKTRGQQVTLRCSPKSGHDTVSWYQQALGQGPQFIFQYYEEEERQRGNFPDRFSGHQFPNYSSELNVNALLLGDSALYLCASSRTGRNYGYTFGSGTRLTVV.

This clonotype was counted a few times. The rearrangement links TRBV12-3 or TRBV12-4 to TRBJ2-1, with unresolved D. This CDR3 has 15 residues. Deletions cut 3 bases from V and 5 bases from J, with 14 bases between. CDR3 region: CASSLLVAQNNEQFF. The DNA of the CDR3 is TGTGCCAGCAGTTTGTTGGTAGCCCAGAACAATGAGCAGTTCTTC.

This clonotype was counted a few times. This rearrangement joins TRBV20-1 to TRBJ2-2; 9 nucleotides agree with TRBD1. The germline CDR1 and CDR2 sequences are DFQATT and SNEGSKA (reference sequence). This CDR3 comprises 15 residues. The trim removed 1 base at V and 7 bases at J, leaving 7 bases unmatched. The CDR3, as DNA: TGCAGTGCTAGAGGCTCGGGACAGGGCAACGGGGAGCTGTTTTTT. Its translation: CSARGSGQGNGELFF.

This clonotype was picked up a small number of times. The V call is TRBV20-1, the J call TRBJ2-1, with a possible D match to TRBD2 (6 bases). This CDR3 region has 14 residues. Germline V gives CDR1 DFQATT, CDR2 SNEGSKA (reference sequence). The ends were cut back, 3 bases at V and 6 bases at J, with 15 bases in the middle. The CDR3 here is CSASAGTGPNEQFF. The DNA of the CDR3 is TGCAGTGCTAGTGCCGGGACTGGGCCCAATGAGCAGTTCTTC.

V is TRBV28 and J is TRBJ2-1, with no clear D. The V and J ends lost 3 bases and 0 bases respectively, with 9 bases between them. This CDR3 comprises 15 residues. From germline, CDR1 is MDHEN and CDR2 SYDVKM. The CDR3 loop is CASSFDGVSYNEQFF. The CDR3 nucleotides are TGTGCCAGCAGTTTCGACGGAGTCTCCTACAATGAGCAGTTCTTC.

The chain uses TRBV5-1 and TRBJ2-1, with D possibly matching TRBD1 (6 bases). The V end lost 5 bases, the J end lost 10 bases, and 19 bases lay between the germline ends. The CDR3 extends over 14 amino acids. CDR1 and CDR2 from the germline V gene are SGHRS and YFSETQ. CDR3 region: CASSYYSTGIEQFF. CDR3 DNA: TGCGCCAGCAGTTACTACTCTACAGGGATCGAGCAGTTCTTC.

This clonotype turned up a few times. The rearrangement links TRBV19 to TRBJ1-2, with D perhaps TRBD1 (6 bases). From germline, CDR1 is LNHDA and CDR2 SQIVND (reference sequence). V was shortened by 3 bases and J by 0 bases, with 11 bases between the two germline ends. The CDR3 has 15 amino acids. The CDR3 here is CASSIWGPSNYGYTF. DNA for the CDR3: TGTGCCAGTAGTATCTGGGGGCCTTCTAACTATGGCTACACCTTC.

This clonotype was seen repeatedly, ten times or more. The CDR3 is CASSFSSGWGTEAFF. In DNA form, the CDR3 reads TGTGCCAGCAGTTTCTCCTCGGGGTGGGGCACTGAAGCTTTCTTT. The chain combines TRBV28 with TRBJ1-1; D ambiguous. In germline, CDR1 is MDHEN, CDR2 SYDVKM. V was pared by 3 bases and J by 4 bases, with 15 bases between. The CDR3 has 15 residues.

This clonotype appeared many times. The V and J genes are TRBV20-1 and TRBJ2-1; 13 nucleotides align to TRBD2. The CDR3 length is 17 residues. The germline V gene encodes CDR1 DFQATT and CDR2 SNEGSKA (reference sequence). The ends lost 0 bases at V and 4 bases at J; junction bases unmatched: 6. CDR3 loop: CSARDPRTSGSYNEQFF. The CDR3 nucleotides are TGCAGTGCTAGAGATCCCCGGACTAGCGGGAGTTACAATGAGCAGTTCTTC.

This clonotype showed up many times. The chain employs TRBV3-1 and TRBJ2-7, with TRBD2 identical over 10 bases. This CDR3 is built from 19 residues. Germline V gene lookup returns CDR1 LGHDT and CDR2 YNNKEL (reference sequence). V shed 4 bases, J shed 1 base, and the junction held 16 bases outside the gene matches. The DNA for the CDR3 is TGTGCCAGCAGCCCACCCCGAGGGGTAGCGGGAGGCTGGTCCTACGAGCAGTACTTC. It is translated as CASSPPRGVAGGWSYEQYF.

The chain uses TRBV5-1 and TRBJ1-2, with TRBD1 matching over 7 bases. V was clipped by 2 bases and J by 3 bases; unmatched bases: 7. The CDR3 contains 15 residues. Germline lookup yields CDR1 SGHRS and CDR2 YFSETQ. For the CDR3, the DNA is TGCGCCAGCAGCTTTTACAGGGGAGTATACTATGGCTACACCTTC. Residues: CASSFYRGVYYGYTF.

The genes are TRBV14 and TRBJ2-5; a weak D match, TRBD2 (6 bases). There are 16 residues in the CDR3. V lost 0 bases to trimming and J lost 5 bases, with 16 bases between them. CDR1 and CDR2 from the germline V gene are SGHDN and FVKESK. The CDR3 DNA is TGTGCCAGCAGCCAAGAATACGGGAGAGAATGGGAGACCCAGTACTTC. Translating gives CASSQEYGREWETQYF.